This T cell receptor (beta chain) was sequenced in a study of T cells after yellow fever vaccination. The CDR3 covers 16 residues. Germline V lookup: CDR1 LNHDA, CDR2 SQIVND (reference sequence). Trimming took off 2 bases at V and 0 bases at J, with 10 bases between the two ends. TCRdb called the 5' RACE reads again in MiXCR, with one record for every CDR3 protein. The sample yields some 220,000 distinct CDR3 sequences, approximately 3.2% seen once. Only a few counts were recorded for this clonotype. The chain combines TRBV19 with TRBJ2-2; D remains unclear. This material consisted of CD4+ T cells sorted from PBMCs, taken 10 days after the yellow fever booster vaccination. This TCR derives from a man younger than 35 who received the YFV17D yellow fever vaccine. The CDR3, as DNA: TGTGCCAGTAGTATACGCGAAGTCCCGAACACCGGGGAGCTGTTTTTT. Amino acids: CASSIREVPNTGELFF.